The rows below give T cell receptor beta chains drawn from one sample of a study of T cell changes during pregnancy in multiple sclerosis. The table came from immunoSEQ multiplex PCR; TCRdb's copy has only in-frame clones and leaves some out. This table has about 75,000 clones, 75% to 95% appearing once. The sequencing used CD4+ T cells from peripheral blood mononuclear cells, collected before pregnancy. These receptors all come from a female donor with multiple sclerosis, enrolled in a pregnancy study. CDR3s include the opening cysteine and the closing phenylalanine or tryptophan. A D gene is named only where the DNA matches it firmly. A row's size may be missing; if present it is once, few, many or a size class.

d_call	j_call	v_call	clone_size	cdr3_aa	cdr3_nt
TRBD1	TRBJ1-5	TRBV7-6	.	CASSPQGASNQPQHF	TGTGCCAGCAGTCCTCAGGGGGCTAGCAATCAGCCCCAGCATTTT
.	TRBJ1-4	TRBV5-1	.	CASSENGRQGVSNEKLFF	TGCGCCAGCAGCGAGAACGGACGGCAGGGTGTGTCTAATGAAAAACTGTTTTTT
.	TRBJ1-2	TRBV7-2	.	CASSLNRGYTF	TGTGCCAGCAGCTTAAATCGTGGCTACACCTTC
TRBD2	TRBJ2-5	TRBV10-3	.	CAISSGTSGGSETQYF	TGTGCCATCAGTTCGGGGACTAGCGGGGGATCGGAGACCCAGTACTTC
TRBD2	TRBJ2-7	TRBV5-4	.	CASSLTGGAGEQYF	TGTGCCAGCAGCTTGACGGGGGGGGCCGGCGAGCAGTACTTC
TRBD1	TRBJ2-3	TRBV5-1	.	CASTTGTGGTDTQYF	TGCGCCAGCACCACCGGGACAGGGGGCACAGATACGCAGTATTTT
TRBD1	TRBJ1-5	TRBV27	.	CASSKTGGMGIGNQPQHF	TGTGCCAGCAGTAAGACAGGGGGCATGGGGATTGGCAATCAGCCCCAGCATTTT
.	TRBJ2-3	TRBV6-6	.	CASSYAGLGTDTQYF	TGTGCCAGCAGTTACGCGGGGTTGGGCACAGATACGCAGTATTTT
.	TRBJ2-1	TRBV5-1	once	CASSLSGGYYNEQFF	TGCGCCAGCAGCTTGTCAGGGGGGTATTACAATGAGCAGTTCTTC
.	TRBJ2-6	TRBV6-1	once	CASSGMSSGANVLTF	TGTGCCAGCAGTGGAATGAGCTCTGGGGCCAACGTCCTGACTTTC
.	TRBJ2-2	TRBV7-9	.	CASSPGGGSSGELFF	TGTGCCAGCAGCCCTGGGGGCGGGAGCTCCGGGGAGCTGTTTTTT
TRBD2	TRBJ2-1	TRBV28	.	CASSLGTSSYNEQFF	TGTGCCAGCAGTTTGGGGACTAGCTCCTACAATGAGCAGTTCTTC
TRBD1	TRBJ2-7	TRBV7-2	.	CASSRRQGAIYEQYF	TGTGCCAGCAGCCGAAGACAGGGGGCGATTTACGAGCAGTACTTC
TRBD1	TRBJ1-1	TRBV28	.	CASGYPDRGTEAFF	TGTGCCAGCGGCTATCCCGACAGGGGCACTGAAGCTTTCTTT
TRBD1	TRBJ2-2	TRBV11-3	.	CASSLRGQGNTGELFF	TGTGCCAGCAGCTTACGGGGACAGGGGAACACCGGGGAGCTGTTTTTT
.	TRBJ2-7	TRBV15	.	CATSREPGWKYEQYF	TGTGCCACCAGCAGAGAGCCGGGATGGAAATACGAGCAGTACTTC
TRBD1	TRBJ1-3	TRBV19	.	CASTITGGSGNTIYF	TGTGCCAGTACCATTACAGGGGGCTCTGGAAACACCATATATTTT
.	TRBJ2-3	TRBV27	.	CASRRLPPDTQYF	TGTGCCAGCCGGCGACTTCCCCCCGATACGCAGTATTTT
TRBD2	TRBJ2-1	TRBV6-1	.	CASSGPGTRTIYNEQFF	TGTGCCAGCAGTGGCCCCGGGACTAGAACTATCTACAATGAGCAGTTCTTC
TRBD1	TRBJ1-1	TRBV7-3	.	CASSLQGANTEAFF	TGTGCCAGCAGCTTACAGGGGGCGAACACTGAAGCTTTCTTT
TRBD1	TRBJ1-2	TRBV9	.	CASSAGQGSSGYTF	TGTGCCAGCAGCGCCGGACAGGGATCCTCGGGCTACACCTTC
.	TRBJ2-5	TRBV5-1	.	CASSLATGSIVETQYF	TGCGCCAGCAGCTTGGCCACAGGGAGCATAGTGGAGACCCAGTACTTC
.	TRBJ1-5	TRBV2	few	CASTYSGGNQPQHF	TGTGCCAGCACCTATTCCGGGGGCAATCAGCCCCAGCATTTT
.	TRBJ2-7	TRBV15	.	CATSQTYSYEQYF	TGTGCCACCAGCCAGACATATTCCTACGAGCAGTACTTC
.	TRBJ1-4	TRBV18	.	CASSRTKGTTNEKLFF	TGTGCCAGCTCACGGACTAAGGGAACAACTAATGAAAAACTGTTTTTT
TRBD1	TRBJ1-4	TRBV4-2	once	CASSQVQTGGNEKLFF	TGTGCCAGCAGCCAAGTCCAGACAGGGGGTAATGAAAAACTGTTTTTT
TRBD1	TRBJ1-1	TRBV7-8	.	CATTTGGRGTEAFF	TGTGCCACCACGACAGGGGGAAGGGGCACTGAAGCTTTCTTT
TRBD1	TRBJ1-1	TRBV5-6	.	CASSGGQVNTEAFF	TGTGCCAGCAGCGGGGGACAGGTGAACACTGAAGCTTTCTTT
TRBD2	TRBJ2-1	TRBV7-6	.	CASSGTSGGRSYNEQFF	TGTGCCAGCAGTGGGACTAGCGGGGGCCGCTCCTACAATGAGCAGTTCTTC
TRBD1	TRBJ1-2	TRBV7-2	.	CASSSDRGRAYGYTF	TGTGCCAGCAGCTCGGACAGGGGGCGGGCCTATGGCTACACCTTC
TRBD2	TRBJ2-7	TRBV4-2	.	CASSQGPSGDYEQYF	TGTGCCAGCAGCCAAGGTCCTAGCGGGGACTACGAGCAGTACTTC
TRBD1	TRBJ1-1	TRBV27	.	CASRRDRVITEAFF	TGTGCCAGCAGGAGGGACAGGGTAATCACTGAAGCTTTCTTT
TRBD2	TRBJ2-7	TRBV6-6	.	CASSYSTSGSYEQYF	TGTGCCAGCAGTTACTCGACTAGCGGGAGCTACGAGCAGTACTTC
TRBD1	TRBJ2-2	TRBV9	.	CASSQNLRGTGELFF	TGTGCCAGCAGCCAAAACCTCAGGGGGACCGGGGAGCTGTTTTTT
TRBD1	TRBJ1-5	TRBV6-5	.	CASSYSRDRAQPQHF	TGTGCCAGCAGTTACTCGAGGGACAGGGCTCAGCCCCAGCATTTT
TRBD1	TRBJ2-5	TRBV12-5	.	CAGGEGTGTILTGETQYF	TGTGCTGGTGGCGAGGGGACAGGGACGATCCTGACTGGGGAGACCCAGTACTTC
TRBD1	TRBJ1-5	TRBV30	.	CAWRDRGQPQHF	TGTGCCTGGAGGGACAGGGGACAGCCCCAGCATTTT
TRBD1	TRBJ1-2	TRBV27	.	CASSATPGQSRYTF	TGTGCCAGCAGTGCAACCCCGGGACAGTCCCGCTACACCTTC
TRBD2	TRBJ2-5	TRBV9	.	CASSYQAGGPETQYF	TGTGCCAGCAGCTACCAAGCGGGAGGGCCAGAGACCCAGTACTTC
.	TRBJ1-1	TRBV4-3	.	CASSLSLTGYAEAFF	TGCGCCAGCAGCCTCTCTCTAACAGGGTACGCTGAAGCTTTCTTT
.	TRBJ2-3	TRBV7-3	.	CASSPTGTTAHTQYF	TGTGCCAGCAGCCCGACAGGCACCACAGCCCATACGCAGTATTTT
TRBD1	TRBJ2-7	TRBV28	once	CASSLVPRTGTHYEQYF	TGTGCCAGCAGTTTGGTCCCCCGGACAGGGACTCACTACGAGCAGTACTTC
TRBD1	TRBJ1-1	TRBV18	few	CASSQLLTGYTEAFF	TGTGCCAGCTCACAACTACTGACAGGGTACACTGAAGCTTTCTTT
.	TRBJ2-7	TRBV6-1	.	CASSSVYEQYF	TGTGCCAGCAGTTCGGTCTACGAGCAGTACTTC
.	TRBJ2-7	TRBV29-1	.	CSVARVGGEQYF	TGCAGCGTTGCCAGGGTGGGTGGGGAGCAGTACTTC
TRBD1	TRBJ2-6	TRBV7-8	.	CASSLPTRDRRSGANVLTF	TGTGCCAGCAGCCTCCCCACTAGGGACAGGCGCTCTGGGGCCAACGTCCTGACTTTC
TRBD1	TRBJ1-5	TRBV6-1	.	CASSATGTGDQPQHF	TGTGCCAGCAGTGCCACCGGGACAGGGGATCAGCCCCAGCATTTT
.	TRBJ2-7	TRBV11-2	.	CASSLDPSSYEQYF	TGTGCCAGCAGCTTAGATCCGAGCTCCTACGAGCAGTACTTC
.	TRBJ1-1	TRBV6-5	.	CASSPTDKSEAFF	TGTGCCAGCAGCCCGACAGATAAGTCTGAAGCTTTCTTT